These 26 T cell receptor beta chains originate from one sample sequenced in a study of blood T cell repertoires in COVID-19. The table came from immunoSEQ multiplex PCR; TCRdb's copy has only in-frame clones and leaves some out. The repertoire consists of some 300,000 clones, with over 75% occurring once and the leading ten covering roughly a tenth. Sequencing was carried out using PBMCs or T cells enriched from blood (not recorded which). The receptors were gathered from a woman in her forties who had recovered from COVID-19.

V gene TRBV7-3 combines with J gene TRBJ2-1, with 7 bases matching TRBD2. CDR3 length: 12 residues. V lost 5 bases, J lost 5 bases, and 0 bases stayed unmatched. Germline-derived CDR1 and CDR2 are SGHTA and FQGTGA. CDR3 in amino acids: CASSGTNNEQFF. The CDR3 nucleotides read TGTGCCAGCAGCGGGACTAACAATGAGCAGTTCTTC.

V and J are TRBV18 and TRBJ1-1; possibly TRBD1 for D (6 bases). CDR3 size: 15 residues. The germline V and J ends were trimmed by 6 bases and 0 bases, with 14 bases remaining between them. CDR1 is KGHSH and CDR2 is LQKENI in the germline V gene. CDR3 region: CASSPVGTLNTEAFF. In DNA form, the CDR3 reads TGTGCCAGCTCCCCTGTAGGGACACTGAACACTGAAGCTTTCTTT.

This clone was seen only once. The rearrangement links TRBV5-4 to TRBJ1-1, with no clear D. The CDR3 length is 14 residues. V shed 0 bases and J shed 5 bases, with 11 bases lying between them. The germline CDR1 and CDR2 sequences are SGHNT and YYREEE (reference sequence). The chain's CDR3 is CASSLELRGTEAFF. The CDR3 nucleotides are TGTGCCAGCAGCTTGGAACTTAGAGGGACTGAAGCTTTCTTT.

V and J are TRBV27 and TRBJ2-2, with 8 bases lining up with TRBD2. V was clipped by 8 bases and J by 5 bases; unmatched bases: 13. The CDR3 totals 16 residues. CDR1 MNHEY and CDR2 SMNVEV come from the germline V gene (reference sequence). The chain's CDR3 is CASRLPSGGATGELFF. DNA for the CDR3: TGTGCCAGCCGACTCCCCTCCGGGGGGGCGACCGGGGAGCTGTTTTTT.

This clone was detected only once. Here the CDR3 reads CASARDTQETQYF. In DNA, the CDR3 is TGTGCTAGTGCCCGGGACACCCAAGAGACCCAGTACTTC. The chain joins TRBV12-5 to TRBJ2-5, with D perhaps TRBD1 (6 bases). The germline V and J ends were trimmed by 7 bases and 1 base, with 10 bases remaining between them. The V gene's germline CDR1 is LGHNT and CDR2 FRNRAP. The CDR3 runs 13 residues. The full variable domain, rest sourced from reference TRBV12-5 and TRBJ2-5, is DARVTQTPRHKVTEMGQEVTMRCQPILGHNTVFWYRQTMMQGLELLAYFRNRAPLDDSGMPKDRFSAEMPDATLATLKIQPSEPRDSAVYFCASARDTQETQYFGPGTRLLVL.

The V call is TRBV6-2 or TRBV6-3, the J call TRBJ2-1, with TRBD2 matching over 7 bases. V shed 3 bases, J shed 7 bases, and the junction held 9 bases outside the gene matches. The CDR3 loop spans 15 amino acids. Germline loops: CDR1 MNHEY, CDR2 SVGEGT. The CDR3 loop reads CASSYSPGLSNEQFF. DNA of the CDR3: TGTGCCAGCAGTTATTCCCCGGGACTATCGAATGAGCAGTTCTTC.

This clone was detected only once. The rearrangement joins TRBV19 to TRBJ2-5, with D unresolved. Germline V gene data show CDR1 as LNHDA and CDR2 as SQIVND (reference sequence). V shed 6 bases and J shed 0 bases, with 23 bases lying between them. This CDR3 has 18 amino acids. DNA for the CDR3: TGTGCCAGTAGCGATGACCCGACGAGAGGCCAAGACCAAGAGACCCAGTACTTC. Its protein product is CASSDDPTRGQDQETQYF. The whole variable domain, filled in from reference TRBV19 and TRBJ2-5, reads DGGITQSPKYLFRKEGQNVTLSCEQNLNHDAMYWYRQDPGQGLRLIYYSQIVNDFQKGDIAEGYSVSREKKESFPLTVTSAQKNPTAFYLCASSDDPTRGQDQETQYFGPGTRLLVL.

The chain has TRBV5-1 and TRBJ1-4; D gene uncertain. In germline, CDR1 is SGHRS, CDR2 YFSETQ. V was cut by 0 bases and J by 5 bases, with 8 bases left in between. This CDR3 contains 14 residues. CDR3 bases: TGCGCCAGCAGCTTGGACGGTATGAATGAAAAACTGTTTTTT. It yields the protein CASSLDGMNEKLFF.

This chain links TRBV10-3 with TRBJ2-1; maybe TRBD2 (7 bases). Germline V gives CDR1 ENHRY, CDR2 SYGVKD. V lost 8 bases and J 4 bases, leaving 15 bases between the germline ends. The CDR3 consists of 14 residues. The CDR3 nucleotides read TGTGCCATCGGTGGGGGGGGCCAGTACAATGAGCAGTTCTTC. It translates to CAIGGGGQYNEQFF.

The chain uses TRBV4-1 and TRBJ2-7; TRBD1 aligns across 9 bases. CDR1 MGHRA and CDR2 YSYEKL come from the germline V gene. The J segment lost 1 base and the V segment lost 0 bases, leaving 4 bases of the junction unmatched. CDR3 length equals 16 residues. In DNA form, the CDR3 reads TGCGCCAGCAGCCAAGAATGGGGGACAGGGTCCTACGAGCAGTACTTC. Encoded protein: CASSQEWGTGSYEQYF.

This chain uses TRBV30 with TRBJ2-2, with a tentative D call TRBD2 (6 bases). The V gene's germline CDR1 is GTSNPN and CDR2 SVGIG (reference sequence). V was cut by 4 bases and J by 6 bases, with 12 bases left in between. There are 13 residues in the CDR3. CDR3 nucleotide sequence: TGTGCCTGGACGATGCGGGGCCCCGGGGAGCTGTTTTTT. This sequence encodes CAWTMRGPGELFF. The full variable domain, rest sourced from reference TRBV30 and TRBJ2-2, is SQTIHQWPATLVQPVGSPLSLECTVEGTSNPNLYWYRQAAGRGLQLLFYSVGIGQISSEVPQNLSASRPQDRQFILSSKKLLLSDSGFYLCAWTMRGPGELFFGEGSRLTVL.

This clone was counted a few times. V is TRBV2 and J is TRBJ2-2; 9 bases align to TRBD2. The V and J ends lost 6 bases and 7 bases, in that order; junction bases with no gene match: 12. Germline V gene data show CDR1 as SNHLY and CDR2 as FYNNEI. The CDR3 consists of 16 residues. DNA for the CDR3: TGTGCCAGCAGGCTAGCGGGAACTCGGAAGGACGGGGAGCTGTTTTTT. Amino acids: CASRLAGTRKDGELFF.

The chain carries TRBV27 and TRBJ1-2; a weak D match, TRBD1 (5 bases). The CDR3 has 14 amino acids. Germline assignment: CDR1 MNHEY and CDR2 SMNVEV (reference sequence). Trimming took off 5 bases at V and 2 bases at J, with 12 bases between the two ends. The CDR3 DNA reads TGTGCCAGCAGTCGCAACCAGGGCAACTATGGCTACACCTTC. Residues: CASSRNQGNYGYTF.

The chain has TRBV25-1 and TRBJ2-7; 7 positions match TRBD1. Germline V gene lookup returns CDR1 MGHDK and CDR2 SYGVNS. The CDR3 is 13 residues long. V was pared by 8 bases and J by 0 bases, with 4 bases of the junction left unmatched. The CDR3 DNA reads TGTGCCAGCGGTCGACAGGGCTCCTACGAGCAGTACTTC. Protein product: CASGRQGSYEQYF.

This clone was detected once. CDR3 amino acids: CASSLGQGLSGNTIYF. Written as DNA, the CDR3 is TGCGCCAGCAGCTTGGGACAGGGCCTCTCTGGAAACACCATATATTTT. The chain uses TRBV5-1 and TRBJ1-3; the match to TRBD1 covers 7 bases. With V trimmed by 0 bases and J by 0 bases, 3 bases remained unmatched. The CDR3 runs to 16 residues. The germline V gene encodes CDR1 SGHRS and CDR2 YFSETQ.

The chain couples TRBV18 to TRBJ2-7; 8 nucleotides align to TRBD1. With V trimmed by 2 bases and J by 10 bases, 13 bases remained unmatched. CDR1 is KGHSH, CDR2 LQKENI, per germline. The CDR3 covers 15 residues. The CDR3 sequence: CASSPSGQTGVDQYF. The CDR3 nucleotides read TGTGCCAGCTCACCATCTGGGCAGACAGGGGTCGACCAGTACTTC.

This clone was recorded once. V usage is TRBV28 and J usage is TRBJ1-2; 10 bases are a match to TRBD1. CDR3 length equals 15 residues. Unmatched junction bases numbered 8, after V lost 6 bases and J lost 4 bases. Germline V gene data show CDR1 as MDHEN and CDR2 as SYDVKM. The CDR3 bases are TGTGCCAGCAGCCGGGCGGGACAGGGGTTCTATGGCTACACCTTC. It codes for CASSRAGQGFYGYTF.

This rearrangement joins TRBV10-2 to TRBJ1-1; 9 bases agree with TRBD1. The V gene end was trimmed by 7 bases and the J gene end by 5 bases; junction bases not matched to a gene: 5. The CDR3 loop spans 13 amino acids. In germline, CDR1 is WSHSY, CDR2 SAAADI. The CDR3 loop is CASIDRGRTEAFF. Here the CDR3 DNA reads TGCGCCAGCATCGACAGGGGGAGGACTGAAGCTTTCTTT.

The chain has TRBV20-1 and TRBJ2-2; TRBD2 matches 11 bases. The CDR3 length is 15 residues. The J segment lost 5 bases and the V segment lost 3 bases, leaving 5 bases of the junction unmatched. Germline V gene sequence: CDR1 DFQATT, CDR2 SNEGSKA (reference sequence). The CDR3 bases are TGCAGTGCTAGTAGCGGGGGGGATCAAACCGGGGAGCTGTTTTTT. Its protein is CSASSGGDQTGELFF.

Concerning this clone itself: The junction does not match germline at one end; this may be a read error. The chain has TRBV27 and TRBJ2-7, with 7 nucleotides matching TRBD2. The CDR3 extends over 12 amino acids. Germline CDR1 is MNHEY and CDR2 is SMNVEV (reference sequence). CDR3 sequence: CASSSGSIGRHF. The CDR3 DNA sequence: TGTGCCAGCAGTTCCGGGTCCATCGGGAGGCACTTC.

V is TRBV2 and J is TRBJ2-7; possible D gene TRBD2, 6 bases. Trimming removed 3 bases from V and 7 bases from J, with 19 bases in between. This CDR3 has 15 residues. From germline, CDR1 is SNHLY and CDR2 FYNNEI. CDR3 sequence reads: CASSETGGLFFEQYF. Here the CDR3 DNA reads TGTGCCAGCAGTGAGACCGGGGGTCTCTTTTTTGAGCAGTACTTC.

The chain employs TRBV9 and TRBJ1-1; 8 bases line up with TRBD1. Germline CDR1 and CDR2: SGDLS and YYNGEE. The CDR3 is made up of 17 amino acids. V trimming: 4 bases; J trimming: 1 base; junction bases outside the gene matches: 12. The CDR3 DNA sequence: TGTGCCAGCAGCCCGAGGACAGGGACTGTGGGGAACACTGAAGCTTTCTTT. Its translation: CASSPRTGTVGNTEAFF.

The sample holds one count of this clone. The chain joins TRBV7-9 to TRBJ2-3; 8 nucleotides line up with TRBD2. Germline lookup yields CDR1 SEHNR and CDR2 FQNEAQ (reference sequence). The CDR3 has 15 residues. After removal of 1 base from V and 4 bases from J, the junction contained 4 bases not matched to a gene. The chain's CDR3 is CASSLDRGGADTQYF. In DNA, the CDR3 is TGTGCCAGCAGCTTAGACCGGGGGGGCGCAGATACGCAGTATTTT.

The chain is built from TRBV7-8 and TRBJ2-7; D is possibly TRBD2 (6 bases). This CDR3 has 15 amino acids. Germline V CDR1 and CDR2: SGHVS, FQNEAQ. V shed 1 base and J shed 4 bases, with 14 bases lying between them. CDR3 in DNA: TGTGCCAGCAGCTTAGATCTGGCGAGCGGGTACGAGCAGTACTTC. Translation gives CASSLDLASGYEQYF.

The chain is built from TRBV3-1 (or the pseudogene TRBV3-2) and TRBJ2-7, with 12 bases that match TRBD2. V trimming: 5 bases; J trimming: 4 bases; junction bases outside the gene matches: 9. Germline V gene lookup returns CDR1 LGHDT and CDR2 YNNKEL (reference sequence). The CDR3 has 16 amino acids. The CDR3 reads CASSYGLAGYPYEQYF. The CDR3 coding sequence is TGTGCCAGCAGCTACGGACTAGCGGGATACCCTTACGAGCAGTACTTC.

V is TRBV27 and J is TRBJ1-5, with D uncertain. The CDR3 length is 15 residues. Looked up from germline, CDR1 is MNHEY and CDR2 is SMNVEV (reference sequence). V gave up 5 bases and J gave up 0 bases, with 11 bases separating them. The CDR3 DNA reads TGTGCCAGCAGTATCCACAGCTATAGCAATCAGCCCCAGCATTTT. This codes for CASSIHSYSNQPQHF.